A single sample is the source of the 14 T cell receptor beta chains below, sequenced in a study of blood T cell repertoires in COVID-19. Profiling relied on immunoSEQ multiplex PCR, and the TCRdb table lists in-frame clones only, not all of them. The sample lists about 300,000 clones, 85% to 90% seen once, with less than 2% in the top ten. The material sequenced was peripheral blood. The origin of the receptors is a woman aged 25 to 39 with COVID-19, enrolled during active disease.

This clone was seen only a few times. V gene TRBV6-6 combines with J gene TRBJ1-1; D uncertain. CDR1 is MNHNY, CDR2 SVGAGI, per germline (reference sequence). There are 12 residues in the CDR3. CDR3 in DNA: TGTGGAAGTGGCAGTCCGAACACTGAAGCTTTCTTT. Amino acid sequence: CGSGSPNTEAFF.

The chain links TRBV2 to TRBJ1-1; the match to TRBD1 covers 9 bases. The CDR3 spans 16 residues. The germline CDR1 and CDR2 sequences are SNHLY and FYNNEI. The V and J ends lost 6 bases and 4 bases, in that order; junction bases with no gene match: 12. DNA for the CDR3: TGTGCCAGCAGGGGGGAGAGGACAGGGGCCGCCACTGAAGCTTTCTTT. It yields the protein CASRGERTGAATEAFF.

For the CDR3, the DNA is TGTGCCAGCTCAATGTACAGGGGGCCCACTTACTATGGCTACACCTTC. Translation gives CASSMYRGPTYYGYTF. This chain connects TRBV18 to TRBJ1-2; 9 nucleotides align to TRBD1. The CDR3 contains 16 residues. Trimming at V came to 5 bases and at J to 3 bases, leaving 10 bases not matched to a gene. Germline V lookup: CDR1 KGHSH, CDR2 LQKENI.

The chain is built from TRBV11-2 and TRBJ1-2; a weak D match, TRBD1 (5 bases). The CDR3 has 15 residues. The germline CDR1 and CDR2 sequences are SGHAT and FQNNGV. The V end lost 5 bases, the J end lost 3 bases, and 16 bases lay between the germline ends. The CDR3 is CASSERGLRHYGYTF. In DNA form, the CDR3 reads TGTGCCAGCAGCGAGAGGGGACTAAGGCACTATGGCTACACCTTC.

The chain combines TRBV27 with TRBJ2-6; D gene ambiguous. This CDR3 region has 13 residues. Trimming took 6 bases from V and 0 from J, leaving 3 bases between them. In germline, CDR1 is MNHEY, CDR2 SMNVEV (reference sequence). The CDR3: CASRYSGANVLTF. The CDR3 DNA reads TGTGCCAGCAGATACTCTGGGGCCAACGTCCTGACTTTC.

This chain links TRBV14 with TRBJ2-3; D is ambiguous. V was shortened by 1 base and J by 1 base, with 6 bases between the two germline ends. CDR3 length equals 14 residues. CDR1 is SGHDN, CDR2 FVKESK, per germline. As DNA, the CDR3 is TGTGCCAGCAGCCAAGTAGGAGGCACAGATACGCAGTATTTT. It is translated as CASSQVGGTDTQYF.

This sequence joins TRBV10-3 and TRBJ1-1; 7 bases are shared with TRBD1. The V and J ends lost 10 bases and 4 bases, in that order; junction bases with no gene match: 9. Germline V lookup: CDR1 ENHRY, CDR2 SYGVKD. This CDR3 spans 13 amino acids. In nucleotides, the CDR3 is TGTGCCAGTCGACAGGGATTGATCACTGAAGCTTTCTTT. It yields the protein CASRQGLITEAFF.

Points on this clone: This sample also contains other DNA sequences that code for the same CDR3. The V and J genes are TRBV2 and TRBJ1-3; tentative D call: TRBD1 (6 bases). CDR1 SNHLY and CDR2 FYNNEI come from the germline V gene. Trimming pared 4 bases from V and 0 bases from J, leaving 7 bases between. The CDR3 extends over 14 amino acids. CDR3 DNA sequence: TGTGCCAGCAGTGTACAGGGCTCTGGAAACACCATATATTTT. Translating gives CASSVQGSGNTIYF.

The CDR3 DNA sequence: TGCAGCGTTGAACGGGAATTGGACACTGAAGCTTTCTTT. Translating it yields CSVERELDTEAFF. V gene TRBV29-1 combines with J gene TRBJ1-1; D gene ambiguous. This CDR3 is built from 13 residues. Looked up from germline, CDR1 is SQVTM and CDR2 is ANQGSEA. V was clipped by 2 bases and J by 3 bases, with 10 bases between them.

In this sample, this clone turned up once. V is TRBV9 and J is TRBJ1-1, with D uncertain. V was shortened by 0 bases and J by 0 bases, with 3 bases between the two germline ends. The length of the CDR3 is 13 residues. Germline CDR1 reads SGDLS; CDR2 reads YYNGEE. CDR3 nucleotides: TGTGCCAGCAGCGTAGCTCTGAACACTGAAGCTTTCTTT. Amino acid sequence: CASSVALNTEAFF.

The chain uses TRBV18 and TRBJ1-2, with D possibly matching TRBD1 (6 bases). Trimming took 3 bases from V and 3 from J, leaving 11 bases between them. Germline V gene sequence: CDR1 KGHSH, CDR2 LQKENI. CDR3 length: 14 residues. The CDR3 DNA is TGTGCCAGCTCACCCACTTCAGGGGACTATGGCTACACCTTC. Translating it yields CASSPTSGDYGYTF.

The chain has TRBV6-5 and TRBJ1-5; D not certain. The germline V and J ends were trimmed by 0 bases and 7 bases, with 7 bases remaining between them. Germline V gene lookup returns CDR1 MNHEY and CDR2 SVGAGI. The CDR3 extends over 13 amino acids. CDR3 DNA: TGTGCCAGCAGTTACTCGATTAGCCAGCCCCAGCATTTT. This encodes CASSYSISQPQHF.

This clone was counted once. The gene calls are TRBV6-2 or TRBV6-3 and TRBJ1-2; perhaps TRBD1 as D (5 bases). The germline V gene encodes CDR1 MNHEY and CDR2 SVGEGT. The CDR3 consists of 12 residues. V dropped 6 bases and J dropped 4 bases, with 9 bases sitting between them. In DNA form, the CDR3 reads TGTGCCAGCAGCCTTGACAGCTATGGCTACACCTTC. The encoded protein is CASSLDSYGYTF.

The chain recombines TRBV9 with TRBJ1-2; TRBD1 matches 7 bases. The CDR3 has 13 amino acids. V gave up 0 bases and J gave up 8 bases; unmatched junction bases: 4. CDR1 and CDR2 (germline): SGDLS, YYNGEE. The CDR3 nucleotides read TGTGCCAGCAGCGTAGGACAGGGTGGAGGCTACACCTTC. It codes for CASSVGQGGGYTF.